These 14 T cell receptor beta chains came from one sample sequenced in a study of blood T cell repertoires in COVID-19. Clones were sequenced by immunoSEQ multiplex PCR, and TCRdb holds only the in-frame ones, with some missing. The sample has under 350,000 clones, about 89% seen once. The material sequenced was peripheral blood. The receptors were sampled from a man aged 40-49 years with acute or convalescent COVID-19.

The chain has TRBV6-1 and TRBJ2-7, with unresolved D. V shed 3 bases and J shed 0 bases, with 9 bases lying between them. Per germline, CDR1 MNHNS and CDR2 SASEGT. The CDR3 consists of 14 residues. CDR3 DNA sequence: TGTGCCAGCAGTGAGCGAGACACCTCCTACGAGCAGTACTTC. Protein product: CASSERDTSYEQYF.

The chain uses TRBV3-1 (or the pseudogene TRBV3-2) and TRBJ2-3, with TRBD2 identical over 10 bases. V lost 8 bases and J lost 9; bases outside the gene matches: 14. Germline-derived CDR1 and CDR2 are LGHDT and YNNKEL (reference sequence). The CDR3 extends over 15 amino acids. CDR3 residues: CASGRLAGQSPTQYF. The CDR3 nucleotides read TGTGCCAGCGGACGACTAGCGGGTCAATCACCGACGCAGTATTTT.

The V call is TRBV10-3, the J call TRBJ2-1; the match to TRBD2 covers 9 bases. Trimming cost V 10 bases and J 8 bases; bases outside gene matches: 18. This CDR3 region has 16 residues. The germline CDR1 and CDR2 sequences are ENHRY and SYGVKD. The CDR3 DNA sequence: TGTGCCACCGCGGGGGGGGATAAAGGCTTCCTAGATGAGCAGTTCTTC. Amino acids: CATAGGDKGFLDEQFF.

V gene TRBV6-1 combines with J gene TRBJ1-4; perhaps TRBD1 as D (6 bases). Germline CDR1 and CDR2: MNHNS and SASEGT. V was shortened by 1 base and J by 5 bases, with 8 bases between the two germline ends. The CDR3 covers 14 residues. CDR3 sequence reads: CASSEDRVNEKLFF. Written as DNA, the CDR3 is TGTGCCAGCAGTGAAGACAGGGTGAATGAAAAACTGTTTTTT.

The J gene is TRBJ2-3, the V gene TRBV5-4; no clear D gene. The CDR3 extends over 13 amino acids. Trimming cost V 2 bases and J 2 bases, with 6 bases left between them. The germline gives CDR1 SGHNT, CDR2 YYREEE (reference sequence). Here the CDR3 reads CASSFQVTDTQYF. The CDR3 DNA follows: TGTGCCAGCAGCTTTCAGGTCACAGATACGCAGTATTTT.

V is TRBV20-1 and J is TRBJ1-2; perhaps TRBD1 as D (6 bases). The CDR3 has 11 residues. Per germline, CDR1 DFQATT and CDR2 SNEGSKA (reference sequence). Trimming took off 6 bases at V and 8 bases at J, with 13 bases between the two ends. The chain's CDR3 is CSAPGTRGYTF. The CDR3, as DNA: TGCAGTGCCCCCGGGACAAGGGGCTACACCTTC.

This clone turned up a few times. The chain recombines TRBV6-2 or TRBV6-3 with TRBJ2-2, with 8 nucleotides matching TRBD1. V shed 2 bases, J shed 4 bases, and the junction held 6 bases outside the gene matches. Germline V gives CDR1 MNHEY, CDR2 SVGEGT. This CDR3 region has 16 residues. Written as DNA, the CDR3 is TGTGCCAGCAGTTACGTGCAGGGGGCGTTCACCGGGGAGCTGTTTTTT. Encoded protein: CASSYVQGAFTGELFF.

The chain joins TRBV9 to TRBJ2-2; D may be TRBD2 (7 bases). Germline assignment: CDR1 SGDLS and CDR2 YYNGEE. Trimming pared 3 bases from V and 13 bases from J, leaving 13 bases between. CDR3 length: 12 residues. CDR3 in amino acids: CASSAPGGRLFF. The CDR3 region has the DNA TGTGCCAGCAGCGCCCCCGGGGGGCGGCTGTTTTTT.

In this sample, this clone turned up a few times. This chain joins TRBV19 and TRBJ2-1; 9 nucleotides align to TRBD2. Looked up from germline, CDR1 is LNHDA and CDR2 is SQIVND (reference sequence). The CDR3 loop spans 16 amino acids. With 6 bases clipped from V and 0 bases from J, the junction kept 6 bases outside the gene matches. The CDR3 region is CASRRSGGYSYNEQFF. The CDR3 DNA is TGTGCCAGTAGACGGAGCGGGGGGTACTCCTACAATGAGCAGTTCTTC.

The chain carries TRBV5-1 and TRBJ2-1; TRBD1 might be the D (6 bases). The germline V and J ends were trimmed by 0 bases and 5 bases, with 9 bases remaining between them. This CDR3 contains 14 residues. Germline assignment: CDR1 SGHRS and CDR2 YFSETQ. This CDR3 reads CASSLGQANNEQFF. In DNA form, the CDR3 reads TGCGCCAGCAGCTTGGGACAGGCAAACAATGAGCAGTTCTTC.

The chain's CDR3 is CASSEQGAGQPQHF. DNA of the CDR3: TGTGCCAGCAGCGAACAGGGGGCTGGTCAGCCCCAGCATTTT. The rearrangement links TRBV3-1 (or the pseudogene TRBV3-2) to TRBJ1-5, with 9 positions matching TRBD1. The J segment lost 6 bases and the V segment lost 5 bases, leaving 5 bases of the junction unmatched. Germline V gene data show CDR1 as LGHDT and CDR2 as YNNKEL (reference sequence). The length of the CDR3 is 14 residues.

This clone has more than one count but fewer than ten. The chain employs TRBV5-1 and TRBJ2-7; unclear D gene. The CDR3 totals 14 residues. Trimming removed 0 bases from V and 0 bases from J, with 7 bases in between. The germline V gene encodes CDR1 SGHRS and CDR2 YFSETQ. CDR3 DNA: TGCGCCAGCAGCTTGGCTACGAACTCCTACGAGCAGTACTTC. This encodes CASSLATNSYEQYF.

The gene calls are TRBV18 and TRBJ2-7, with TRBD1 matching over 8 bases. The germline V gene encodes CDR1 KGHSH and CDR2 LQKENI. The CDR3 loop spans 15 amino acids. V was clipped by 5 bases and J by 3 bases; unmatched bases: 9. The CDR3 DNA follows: TGTGCCAGCTCATTAGCCCCGGGACAGGTCTACGAGCAGTACTTC. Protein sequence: CASSLAPGQVYEQYF.

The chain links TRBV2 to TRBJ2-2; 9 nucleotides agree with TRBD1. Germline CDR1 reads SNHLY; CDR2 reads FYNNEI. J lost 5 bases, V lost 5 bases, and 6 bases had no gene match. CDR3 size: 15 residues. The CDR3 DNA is TGTGCCAGCAGTTCGAACAGGGGGCGGACCGGGGAGCTGTTTTTT. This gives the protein CASSSNRGRTGELFF. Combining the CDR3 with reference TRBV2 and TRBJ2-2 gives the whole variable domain EPEVTQTPSHQVTQMGQEVILRCVPISNHLYFYWYRQILGQKVEFLVSFYNNEISEKSEIFDDQFSVERPDGSNFTLKIRSTKLEDSAMYFCASSSNRGRTGELFFGEGSRLTVL.